This entry lists 11 T cell receptor beta chains sequenced from one sample in a study of cytomegalovirus exposure and HLA in healthy donors. PCR was performed using 60 Vbeta and 13 Jbeta primers. Here immunoSEQ multiplex PCR was the method, and the copy in TCRdb shows in-frame clones only, minus some. In total, the table holds approximately 45,000 clones. Sequenced input: PBMCs. These TCRs come from a male donor in good health and CMV-seronegative.

The J gene is TRBJ1-1, the V gene TRBV6-1, with 8 bases identical to TRBD1. This CDR3 is 12 amino acids long. Germline lookup yields CDR1 MNHNS and CDR2 SASEGT. V dropped 8 bases and J dropped 2; count of bases not matched to a gene: 1. CDR3 nucleotide sequence: TGTGCCAGCGGGACAGGCAACACTGAAGCTTTCTTT. Translating gives CASGTGNTEAFF.

This chain connects TRBV29-1 to TRBJ2-7; 9 bases line up with TRBD2. The CDR3 consists of 14 residues. CDR1 and CDR2 from the germline V gene are SQVTM and ANQGSEA. V dropped 3 bases and J dropped 4; count of bases not matched to a gene: 7. CDR3 residues: CSVETSGTNYEQYF. Here the CDR3 DNA reads TGCAGCGTTGAGACTAGCGGAACCAATTACGAGCAGTACTTC.

Worth noting for this clone: The junction departs from the called germline gene at one end, perhaps through a read error. The chain carries TRBV6-5 and TRBJ2-1, with D maybe TRBD2 (6 bases). The CDR3 is 15 residues long. CDR1 is MNHEY and CDR2 is SVGAGI in the germline V gene. The chain's CDR3 is CASSLDYYSDNEQFF. CDR3 nucleotide sequence: TGTGCCAGCAGCCTGGACTACTACTCCGACAATGAGCAGTTCTTC.

The genes are TRBV7-9 and TRBJ1-2; no clear D gene. Germline V lookup: CDR1 SEHNR, CDR2 FQNEAQ (reference sequence). V lost 5 bases to trimming and J lost 1 base, with 8 bases between them. This CDR3 spans 13 amino acids. The chain's CDR3 is CASSPLFNYGYTF. CDR3 in DNA: TGTGCCAGCAGCCCCCTCTTTAACTATGGCTACACCTTC. The entire variable domain, with the rest obtained from reference TRBV7-9 and TRBJ1-2, is as follows: DTGVSQNPRHKITKRGQNVTFRCDPISEHNRLYWYRQTLGQGPEFLTYFQNEAQLEKSRLLSDRFSAERPKGSFSTLEIQRTEQGDSAMYLCASSPLFNYGYTFGSGTRLTVV.

The rearrangement uses TRBV5-1 and TRBJ2-2, with no clear D. The ends were cut back, 0 bases at V and 1 base at J, with 4 bases in the middle. CDR1 is SGHRS, CDR2 YFSETQ, per germline. The CDR3 covers 14 residues. DNA of the CDR3: TGCGCCAGCAGCTTGGCGGGGAACACCGGGGAGCTGTTTTTT. It is translated as CASSLAGNTGELFF.

The chain carries TRBV6-5 and TRBJ2-2; possible D gene TRBD1, 5 bases. V was shortened by 6 bases and J by 0 bases, with 8 bases between the two germline ends. CDR1 is MNHEY and CDR2 is SVGAGI in the germline V gene. The CDR3 consists of 14 residues. CDR3 coding DNA: TGTGCCAGCAGACAGGTCCCGAACACCGGGGAGCTGTTTTTT. Residues: CASRQVPNTGELFF.

V is TRBV7-9 and J is TRBJ1-5; 8 bases match TRBD1. Looked up from germline, CDR1 is SEHNR and CDR2 is FQNEAQ (reference sequence). The ends lost 2 bases at V and 4 bases at J; junction bases unmatched: 16. The CDR3 covers 19 residues. This CDR3 is CASSLIWDRLGTGNQPQHF. The CDR3 coding sequence is TGTGCCAGCAGCTTAATCTGGGACAGGTTAGGTACCGGGAATCAGCCCCAGCATTTT.

The rearrangement joins TRBV12-5 to TRBJ2-3; TRBD1 might be the D (6 bases). CDR1 is LGHNT, CDR2 FRNRAP, per germline. CDR3 length: 17 residues. V lost 5 bases to trimming and J lost 1 base, with 19 bases between them. CDR3 sequence (DNA): TGTGCTAGTGGTACTATTAAAACAGGGTATGGCACAGATACGCAGTATTTT. Its translation: CASGTIKTGYGTDTQYF. Using reference TRBV12-5 and TRBJ2-3 for the parts outside the CDR3, the full variable domain is DARVTQTPRHKVTEMGQEVTMRCQPILGHNTVFWYRQTMMQGLELLAYFRNRAPLDDSGMPKDRFSAEMPDATLATLKIQPSEPRDSAVYFCASGTIKTGYGTDTQYFGPGTRLTVL.

J is TRBJ2-7 and V is TRBV11-2, with no clear D. V lost 6 bases and J lost 3, with 9 bases in between. The CDR3 runs 12 residues. CDR1 is SGHAT, CDR2 FQNNGV, per germline. The CDR3 spells CASSDSRYEQYF. DNA of the CDR3: TGTGCCAGCAGTGACTCGCGCTACGAGCAGTACTTC.

The chain combines TRBV2 with TRBJ1-5; D possibly corresponds to TRBD1 (6 bases). Trimming left V 4 bases short and J 4 bases short, with 8 bases between. Germline assignment: CDR1 SNHLY and CDR2 FYNNEI. There are 13 residues in the CDR3. The CDR3 DNA follows: TGTGCCAGCAGTGGACAGGCGAATCAGCCCCAGCATTTT. Its protein is CASSGQANQPQHF.

The gene calls are TRBV19 and TRBJ2-1; 8 nucleotides match TRBD2. CDR3 length: 15 residues. The germline gives CDR1 LNHDA, CDR2 SQIVND (reference sequence). V trimming: 5 bases; J trimming: 5 bases; junction bases outside the gene matches: 8. DNA of the CDR3: TGTGCCAGTAGTGGTAGCGGGCGGGGGGACAATGAGCAGTTCTTC. Translating gives CASSGSGRGDNEQFF. Using reference TRBV19 and TRBJ2-1 for the parts outside the CDR3, the full variable domain is DGGITQSPKYLFRKEGQNVTLSCEQNLNHDAMYWYRQDPGQGLRLIYYSQIVNDFQKGDIAEGYSVSREKKESFPLTVTSAQKNPTAFYLCASSGSGRGDNEQFFGPGTRLTVL.